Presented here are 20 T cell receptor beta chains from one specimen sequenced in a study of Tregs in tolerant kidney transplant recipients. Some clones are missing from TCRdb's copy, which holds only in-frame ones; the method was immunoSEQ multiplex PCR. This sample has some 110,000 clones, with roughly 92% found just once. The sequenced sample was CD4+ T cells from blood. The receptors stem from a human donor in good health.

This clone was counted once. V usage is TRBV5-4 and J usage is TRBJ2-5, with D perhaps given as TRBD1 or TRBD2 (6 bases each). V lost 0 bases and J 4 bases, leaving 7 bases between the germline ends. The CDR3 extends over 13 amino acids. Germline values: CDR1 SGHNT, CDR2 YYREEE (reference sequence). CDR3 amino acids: CASSLEGGETQYF. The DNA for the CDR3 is TGTGCCAGCAGCTTGGAGGGGGGAGAGACCCAGTACTTC. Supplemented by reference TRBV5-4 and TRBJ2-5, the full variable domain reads ETGVTQSPTHLIKTRGQQVTLRCSSQSGHNTVSWYQQALGQGPQFIFQYYREEENGRGNFPPRFSGLQFPNYSSELNVNALELDDSALYLCASSLEGGETQYFGPGTRLLVL.

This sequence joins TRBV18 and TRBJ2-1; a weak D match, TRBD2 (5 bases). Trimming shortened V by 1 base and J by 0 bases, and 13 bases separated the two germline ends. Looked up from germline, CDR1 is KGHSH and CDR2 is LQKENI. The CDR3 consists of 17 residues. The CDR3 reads CASSPQSIGSSYNEQFF. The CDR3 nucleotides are TGTGCCAGCTCACCACAGAGCATAGGGAGCTCCTACAATGAGCAGTTCTTC.

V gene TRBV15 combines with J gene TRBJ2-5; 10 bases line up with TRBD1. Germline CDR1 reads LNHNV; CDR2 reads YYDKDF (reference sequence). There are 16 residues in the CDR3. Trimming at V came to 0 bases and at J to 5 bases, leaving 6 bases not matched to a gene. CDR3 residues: CATSRDGTGVLETQYF. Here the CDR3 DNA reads TGTGCCACCAGCAGAGACGGGACAGGGGTGTTGGAGACCCAGTACTTC.

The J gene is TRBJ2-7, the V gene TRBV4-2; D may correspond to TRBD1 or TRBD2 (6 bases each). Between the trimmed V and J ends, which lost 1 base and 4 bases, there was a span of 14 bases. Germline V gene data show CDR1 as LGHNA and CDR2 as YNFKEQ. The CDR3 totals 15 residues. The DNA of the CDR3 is TGTGCCAGCAGCCAAGGGGGGCGGGGAGAATACGAGCAGTACTTC. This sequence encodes CASSQGGRGEYEQYF.

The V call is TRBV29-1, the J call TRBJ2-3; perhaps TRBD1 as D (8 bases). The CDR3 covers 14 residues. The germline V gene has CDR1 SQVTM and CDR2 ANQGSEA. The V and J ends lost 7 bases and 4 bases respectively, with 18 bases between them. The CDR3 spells CSGGGQDRADTQYF. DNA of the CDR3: TGCAGCGGGGGGGGACAGGATCGAGCAGATACGCAGTATTTT.

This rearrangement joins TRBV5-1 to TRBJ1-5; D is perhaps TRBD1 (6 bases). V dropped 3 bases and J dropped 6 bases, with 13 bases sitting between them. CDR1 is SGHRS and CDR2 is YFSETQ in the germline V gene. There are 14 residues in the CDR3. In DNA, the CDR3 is TGCGCCAGCAGCTCAGGGGCTGTGGGTCAGCCCCAGCATTTT. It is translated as CASSSGAVGQPQHF.

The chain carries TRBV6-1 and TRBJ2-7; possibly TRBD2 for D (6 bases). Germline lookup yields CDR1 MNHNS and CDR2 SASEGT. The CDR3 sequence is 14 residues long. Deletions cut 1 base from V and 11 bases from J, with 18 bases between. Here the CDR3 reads CASSEGPGLLHKYF. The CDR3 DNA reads TGTGCCAGCAGTGAAGGCCCGGGACTCCTTCATAAGTACTTC.

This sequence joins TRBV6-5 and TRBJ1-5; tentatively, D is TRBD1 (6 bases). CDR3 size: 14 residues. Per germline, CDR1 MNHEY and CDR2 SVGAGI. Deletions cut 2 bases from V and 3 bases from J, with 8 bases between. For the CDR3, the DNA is TGTGCCAGCAGTTACGGACAGATCAATCAGCCCCAGCATTTT. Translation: CASSYGQINQPQHF.

The CDR3 protein is CAWRQGGWRPKSTDTQYF. CDR3 DNA: TGTGCCTGGAGACAGGGTGGTTGGAGACCTAAAAGCACAGATACGCAGTATTTT. The chain recombines TRBV30 with TRBJ2-3; perhaps TRBD1 as D (6 bases). The CDR3 is made up of 18 amino acids. Trimming removed 3 bases at V and 0 bases at J, with 22 bases between. Germline lookup yields CDR1 GTSNPN and CDR2 SVGIG (reference sequence). Variable domain in full (rest from reference TRBV30 and TRBJ2-3): SQTIHQWPATLVQPVGSPLSLECTVEGTSNPNLYWYRQAAGRGLQLLFYSVGIGQISSEVPQNLSASRPQDRQFILSSKKLLLSDSGFYLCAWRQGGWRPKSTDTQYFGPGTRLTVL.

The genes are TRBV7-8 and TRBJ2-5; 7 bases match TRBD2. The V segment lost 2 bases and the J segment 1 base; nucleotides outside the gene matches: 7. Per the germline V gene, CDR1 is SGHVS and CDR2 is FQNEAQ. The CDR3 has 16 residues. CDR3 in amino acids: CASSLNGGSPQETQYF. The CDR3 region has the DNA TGTGCCAGCAGCTTAAACGGCGGGAGCCCCCAAGAGACCCAGTACTTC.

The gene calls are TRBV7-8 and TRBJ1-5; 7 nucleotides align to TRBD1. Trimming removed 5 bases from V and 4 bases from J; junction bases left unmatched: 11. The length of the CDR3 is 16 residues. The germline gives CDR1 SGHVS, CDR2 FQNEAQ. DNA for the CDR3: TGTGCCAGCAGCGCCCGTGGGGGACAGACGAATCAGCCCCAGCATTTT. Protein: CASSARGGQTNQPQHF.

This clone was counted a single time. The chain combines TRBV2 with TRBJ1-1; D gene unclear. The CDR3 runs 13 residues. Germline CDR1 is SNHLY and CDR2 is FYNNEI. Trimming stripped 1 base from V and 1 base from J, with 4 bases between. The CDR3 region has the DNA TGTGCCAGCAGTGAAGTCCGGAACACTGAAGCTTTCTTT. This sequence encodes CASSEVRNTEAFF.

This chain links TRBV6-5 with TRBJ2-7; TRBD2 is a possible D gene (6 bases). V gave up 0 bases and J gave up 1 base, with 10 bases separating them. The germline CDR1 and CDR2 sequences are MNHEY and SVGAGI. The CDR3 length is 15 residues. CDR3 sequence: CASSYSIGGSYEQYF. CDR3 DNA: TGTGCCAGCAGTTACTCGATTGGGGGGTCCTACGAGCAGTACTTC.

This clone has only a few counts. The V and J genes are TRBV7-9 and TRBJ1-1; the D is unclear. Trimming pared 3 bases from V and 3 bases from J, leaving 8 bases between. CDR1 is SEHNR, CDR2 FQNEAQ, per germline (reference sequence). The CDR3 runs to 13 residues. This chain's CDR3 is CASSFQEHTEAFF. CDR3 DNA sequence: TGTGCCAGCAGCTTTCAAGAGCACACTGAAGCTTTCTTT.

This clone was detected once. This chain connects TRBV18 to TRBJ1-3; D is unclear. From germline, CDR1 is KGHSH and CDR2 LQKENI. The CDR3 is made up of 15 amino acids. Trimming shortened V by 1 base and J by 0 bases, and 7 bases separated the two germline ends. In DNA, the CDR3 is TGTGCCAGCTCACCACAAAGGGCCTCTGGAAACACCATATATTTT. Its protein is CASSPQRASGNTIYF.

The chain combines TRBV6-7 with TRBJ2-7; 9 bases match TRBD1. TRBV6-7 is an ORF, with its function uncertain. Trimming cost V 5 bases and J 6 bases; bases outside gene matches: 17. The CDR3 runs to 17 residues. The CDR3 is CASSPSRDREWGLEQYF. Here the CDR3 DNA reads TGTGCCAGCAGTCCGTCCCGGGACAGGGAATGGGGTCTCGAGCAGTACTTC.

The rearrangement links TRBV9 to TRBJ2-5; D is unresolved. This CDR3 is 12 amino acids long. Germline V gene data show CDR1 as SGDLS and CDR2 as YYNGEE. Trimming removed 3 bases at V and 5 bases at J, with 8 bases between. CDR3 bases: TGTGCCAGCAGCGAAAACTTGGAGACCCAGTACTTC. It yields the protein CASSENLETQYF.

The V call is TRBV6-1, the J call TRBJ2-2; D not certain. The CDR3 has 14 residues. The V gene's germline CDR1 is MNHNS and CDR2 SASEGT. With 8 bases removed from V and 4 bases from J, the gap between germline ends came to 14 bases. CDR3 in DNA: TGTGCCAGCGACCGGGCCCGGAGCACCGGGGAGCTGTTTTTT. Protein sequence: CASDRARSTGELFF.

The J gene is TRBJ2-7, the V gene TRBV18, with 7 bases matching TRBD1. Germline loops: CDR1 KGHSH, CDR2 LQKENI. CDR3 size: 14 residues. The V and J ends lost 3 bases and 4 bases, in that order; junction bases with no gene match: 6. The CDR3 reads CASSPDRVRYEQYF. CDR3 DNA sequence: TGTGCCAGCTCACCCGACAGGGTAAGGTACGAGCAGTACTTC.

CDR3 coding DNA: TGTGCCTGGAGTGTTAGGACCATTCCCTCCTACGAGCAGTACTTC. Its protein product is CAWSVRTIPSYEQYF. The chain links TRBV30 to TRBJ2-7; no firm D call. Trimming stripped 0 bases from V and 0 bases from J, with 12 bases between. CDR3 length: 15 amino acids. CDR1 and CDR2 from the germline V gene are GTSNPN and SVGIG (reference sequence).